This TCR beta chain was sequenced during a study of vaccination and CD4 T cells after COVID-19 (dated by TCRdb to 2021 to 2024). In terms of the full investigation: The convalescent cohort comprised six males and four females, including two Hispanic individuals, seven Caucasians, two Asians and one multiracial person. Each participant got two doses of either the Pfizer-BioNTech BNT162b2 vaccine (n=8) or the Moderna mRNA-1273 vaccine (n=2). Post-COVID blood samples were collected from convalescent patients a median of about 92 days after diagnosis, with a range of about 30 to 161 days. Post-vaccine blood samples were collected a median of approximately 72 days after the second vaccine dose, ranging from roughly 13 to 241 days. Culture stimuli were overlapping spike peptide pools from SARS-CoV-2 and from the common cold coronaviruses HCoV-NL63, HCoV-OC43 and HCoV-229E. Control cultures used a CEFX viral epitope pool as positive control, an HIV-1 Nef peptide pool as negative control, or no peptide. In 10 COVID-19 convalescent patients and a few infection-naive healthy vaccine recipients, researchers compared the spike-specific CD4+ TCR repertoire from before mRNA vaccination with the repertoire from after.

According to the germline V gene (reference sequence), CDR1 reads MNHEY and CDR2 reads SMNVEV. The junction carries 11 bases between V and J, which are trimmed by 3 bases and 7 bases respectively. The CDR3 runs 13 residues from the cysteine to the phenylalanine. The only DNA kept is the CDR3, 39 bases in frame from the first base. Library preparation employed PCR. DNA from cultured CD4+ T cells underwent TCR sequencing with the Oncomine TCR Beta short-read assay at the Johns Hopkins FTIC core. The QIAamp micro DNA kit was used to extract genomic DNA from the cultured CD4+ T cells. The Oncomine TCR Beta libraries from cultured CD4+ T cells were pooled using unique dual indexes and then sequenced on an Illumina iSeq 100. The study's own analysis went as follows. Non-productive sequences were removed, and CDR3s not starting with C, not ending with F or W, or shorter than 7 amino acids were discarded. The MANAFEST web application identified antigen-specific clonotypes by comparing peptide-stimulated wells against reference wells and other culture wells. Positive clones required FDR below 0.05, an odds ratio above 5, and productive frequency above 0.1% in at least two of three replicate wells. Clonotypes that were significantly expanded in both SARS-CoV-2 spike wells and at least one common cold coronavirus spike condition were defined as cross-reactive. CDR3 homology was assessed with Levenshtein distances (stringdist) and unrooted phylogenetic trees (ape) in R version 3.6.1. Using fastp trimming at Q25 and MiXCR clonotype assembly, TCRdb reanalyzed the public sequencing data and kept in-frame beta chains. Here each entry gathers all rows of one CDR3 protein and keeps the most common genes and DNA. The V and J calls and clone size come from TCRdb's table, not from the authors' own analysis. Present in this sample are around 13,000 distinct CDR3 sequences, about 70% of which were seen just once. Roughly 7.7% of the sample lies in the top ten.

The treatment or condition label for this specimen denotes: approximately 9-day PBMC culture with coronavirus spike peptide pools or control peptides (ViraFEST assay). To expand antigen-specific T cells with peptide pools and then pick out the expanded clonotypes through TCR sequencing, the study relied on the ViraFEST assay. Healthy vaccine recipients had no prior SARS-CoV-2 infection, confirmed by negative nucleocapsid antibody tests before and after vaccination. Each well held 2 million or so PBMCs cultured in IMDM containing approximately 5% human AB serum and approximately 9.8 IU/ml IL-2, with 10 ug/ml peptide pools added. On days 3 and 7, half of the culture medium was replaced with fresh IL-2-containing medium. After around 10 days of culture, CD4+ T cells were isolated by negative selection with the EasySep CD4+ T cell isolation kit. Ficoll-Paque Plus gradient centrifugation was used to isolate PBMCs from whole blood, and the isolated PBMCs were then either used fresh or cryopreserved at -140C. In general, triplicate wells were set up for every culture condition.

In regard to this clonotype: What this receptor recognizes is not known. Base qualities are missing; no much larger clone stands one base away.

Here is what the overall study found, with its caveats: Only a relatively small number of convalescent patients were included in the study, and early timepoints following natural infection were not analyzed. The median number of SARS-CoV-2-reactive clonotypes rose from about 19 after infection to 38 after vaccination, but the change was not significant. Of the vaccine-specific clones in convalescent patients, 304 of 307, or nearly all, reacted only to SARS-CoV-2 spike and did not cross-react with common cold coronaviruses. Among convalescent patients, a median about 86% of the SARS-CoV-2-reactive clones seen after vaccination appeared only after vaccination, which suggests priming specific to the vaccine.

This TCR came from a human donor who received a COVID-19 vaccine. The chain uses TRBV27 and TRBJ2-3; TRBD1 might be the D gene, on 5 matching bases. The sample here was CD4+ T cells from blood, cultured in vitro, taken after SARS-CoV-2 vaccination. The encoded CDR3 is CASSFSRGYTQYF. The sequence in DNA is TGTGCCAGCAGTTTCAGTAGGGGCTATACGCAGTATTTT.